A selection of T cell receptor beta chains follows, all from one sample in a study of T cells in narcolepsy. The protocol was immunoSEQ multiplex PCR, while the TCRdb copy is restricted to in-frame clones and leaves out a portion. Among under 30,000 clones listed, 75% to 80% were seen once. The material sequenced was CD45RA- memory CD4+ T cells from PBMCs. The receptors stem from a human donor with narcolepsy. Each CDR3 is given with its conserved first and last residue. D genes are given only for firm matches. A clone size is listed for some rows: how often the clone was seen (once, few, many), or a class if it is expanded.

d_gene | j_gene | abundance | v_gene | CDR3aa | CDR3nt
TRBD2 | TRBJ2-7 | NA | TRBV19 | CASSKSGGLVLYEQYF | TGTGCCAGTAGTAAGTCGGGGGGACTAGTGCTCTACGAGCAGTACTTC
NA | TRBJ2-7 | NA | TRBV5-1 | CASSLLENVAPYEQYF | TGCGCCAGCAGCTTGCTGGAGAACGTGGCCCCCTACGAGCAGTACTTC
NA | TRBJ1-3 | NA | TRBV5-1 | CASSLSQGGSGNTIYF | TGCGCCAGCAGCTTGAGTCAGGGCGGGTCTGGAAACACCATATATTTT
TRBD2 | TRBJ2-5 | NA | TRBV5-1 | CASSLAGGGAGETQYF | TGCGCCAGCAGCTTGGCAGGCGGGGGGGCCGGTGAGACCCAGTACTTC
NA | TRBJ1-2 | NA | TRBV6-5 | CASSYSWGNYGYTF | TGTGCCAGCAGTTACTCATGGGGAAACTATGGCTACACCTTC
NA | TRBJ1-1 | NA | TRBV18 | CASSPQATIPTEAFF | TGTGCCAGCTCACCACAAGCCACGATCCCAACTGAAGCTTTCTTT
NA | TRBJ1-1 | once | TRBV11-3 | CASSSTGPYTGVNTETFF | TGTGCCAGCAGCTCCACGGGACCCTATACGGGAGTGAACACTGAAACTTTCTTT
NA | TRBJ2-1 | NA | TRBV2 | CASRSRGESSYNEQFF | TGTGCCAGCAGGTCTCGTGGGGAGAGCTCCTACAATGAGCAGTTCTTC
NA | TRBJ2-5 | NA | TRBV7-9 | CASSWKVILDQETQYF | TGTGCCAGCAGCTGGAAAGTCATTCTAGACCAAGAGACCCAGTACTTC
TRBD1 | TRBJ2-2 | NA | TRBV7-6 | CASSPTGPGELFF | TGTGCCAGCAGCCCGACAGGGCCCGGGGAGCTGTTTTTT
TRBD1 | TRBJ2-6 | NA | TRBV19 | CASLRQGAGANVLTF | TGTGCCAGTCTCCGACAGGGTGCCGGGGCCAACGTCCTGACTTTC
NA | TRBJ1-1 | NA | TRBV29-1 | CSVDKGRNTEAFF | TGCAGCGTTGATAAGGGCAGAAACACTGAAGCTTTCTTT
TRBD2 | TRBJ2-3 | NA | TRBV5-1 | CASSGGLAGPTDTQYF | TGCGCCAGCAGCGGTGGACTAGCGGGGCCCACAGATACGCAGTATTTT
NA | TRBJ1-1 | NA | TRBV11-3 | CASSLDPRPNTEAFF | TGTGCCAGCAGCTTAGATCCCAGACCGAACACTGAAGCTTTCTTT
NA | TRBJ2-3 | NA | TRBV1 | CTSHRTPTDTQYF | TGCACCAGCCACCGGACCCCCACAGATACGCAGTATTTT